These 2 T cell receptor beta chains share one sample of origin, sequenced in a study of radiation and T cells in renal cell carcinoma. The treatment is: treatment-naive control, cytoreductive nephrectomy. The assay was immunoSEQ multiplex PCR, and TCRdb's table has in-frame clones only and misses some. The sample comprises over 10,000 clones, less than 75% of which are singletons, and around a fifth rests with the top ten. The sequences come from tumor tissue, collected from a patient whose treatment was nephrectomy without radiotherapy. These receptors all stem from a woman of 80 years or more with renal cell carcinoma.

The V gene is TRBV5-1, the J gene TRBJ2-1, with D possibly matching TRBD2 (7 bases). V lost 6 bases and J 3 bases, leaving 16 bases between the germline ends. Germline lookup yields CDR1 SGHRS and CDR2 YFSETQ. The CDR3 is 15 residues long. The CDR3 sequence: CASKVRGADYNEQFF. The CDR3 DNA is TGCGCCAGCAAGGTTCGGGGGGCCGACTACAATGAGCAGTTCTTC.

The chain uses TRBV28 and TRBJ1-5, with D possibly being TRBD1 (5 bases). In germline, CDR1 is MDHEN, CDR2 SYDVKM. V was pared by 6 bases and J by 0 bases, with 15 bases between. This CDR3 spans 16 amino acids. The DNA for the CDR3 is TGTGCCAGCAGCCCCTTTATGGGGACTAGCAATCAGCCCCAGCATTTT. It encodes CASSPFMGTSNQPQHF.